What follows is one T cell receptor beta chain and its context. No antigen is known for it. Per sample, about 460 nanograms of biopsy DNA were TCRB immunosequenced. Repertoires were generated with immunoSEQ multiplex PCR, while TCRdb's copy carries only in-frame clones and drops some. Altogether over 9,500 clones are present, over 65% being singletons, with the ten largest covering 25%. The data derive from a study of T cell repertoires in ileal Crohn's disease. Study outcomes and limitations: All patients with clonality above 26.8% had endoscopic recurrence. Mucosal expansions were suggested to be mainly CD8 T cells. Active smokers at surgery had more clonal expansions than non-smokers.

Sequencing was done on a sample of ileal tissue. This clonotype was obtained from an adult with Crohn's disease.

CDR3 residues: CASSLAGLDTQYF. CDR3 sequence (DNA): TGCGCCAGCAGCTTAGCGGGACTAGATACGCAGTATTTT. The J gene is TRBJ2-3, the V gene TRBV5-1; 7 bases match TRBD2. Looked up from germline, CDR1 is SGHRS and CDR2 is YFSETQ. The CDR3 length is 13 residues. V lost 2 bases and J lost 5; bases outside the gene matches: 2.